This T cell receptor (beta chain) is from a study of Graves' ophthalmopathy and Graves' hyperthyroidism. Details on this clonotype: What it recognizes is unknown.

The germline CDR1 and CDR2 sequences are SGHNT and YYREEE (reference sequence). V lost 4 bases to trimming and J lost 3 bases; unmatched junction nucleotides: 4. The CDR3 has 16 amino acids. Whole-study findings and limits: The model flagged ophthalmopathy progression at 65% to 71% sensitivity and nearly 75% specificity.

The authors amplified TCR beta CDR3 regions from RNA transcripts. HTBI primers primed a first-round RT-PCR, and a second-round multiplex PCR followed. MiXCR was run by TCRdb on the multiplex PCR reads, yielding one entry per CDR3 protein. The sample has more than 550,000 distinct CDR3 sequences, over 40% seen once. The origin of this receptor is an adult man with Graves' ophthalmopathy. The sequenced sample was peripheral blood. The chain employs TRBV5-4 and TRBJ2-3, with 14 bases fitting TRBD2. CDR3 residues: CASSVGLAGGTDTQYF. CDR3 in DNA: TGTGCCAGCAGCGTTGGACTAGCGGGGGGAACAGATACGCAGTATTTT.